The 20 T cell receptor beta chains presented below share a single source sample, sequenced in a study of OX40 agonist ivuxolimab in advanced cancers. TCRdb keeps only in-frame clones here, not all; method: immunoSEQ multiplex PCR. The sample holds approximately 74,000 clones, around nine tenths seen once. The material was CD4+ or CD8+ T cells sorted from blood, obtained in a trial of the OX40 agonist ivuxolimab. The receptors were gathered from an adult with an advanced solid tumor such as melanoma, head and neck, liver or kidney cancer.

The V and J genes are TRBV6-4 and TRBJ2-7; D is undetermined. V lost 2 bases to trimming and J lost 5 bases, with 19 bases between them. The CDR3 runs 16 residues. Germline CDR1 MRHNA, CDR2 SNTAGT. For the CDR3, the DNA is TGTGCCAGCAGTGACCCTTCCGGGTCGAGAGAGCACGAGCAGTACTTC. It is translated as CASSDPSGSREHEQYF.

The chain uses TRBV4-3 and TRBJ1-5; unclear D gene. The CDR3 length is 13 residues. The ends were cut back, 1 base at V and 6 bases at J, with 7 bases in the middle. CDR1 and CDR2 from the germline V gene are LGHNA and YSLEER. For the CDR3, the DNA is TGCGCCAGCAGCCAAGTTTGGGGTCAGCCCCAGCATTTT. Translation: CASSQVWGQPQHF.

The chain recombines TRBV27 with TRBJ2-7, with 8 bases fitting TRBD1. The germline V gene encodes CDR1 MNHEY and CDR2 SMNVEV (reference sequence). The V gene end was trimmed by 5 bases and the J gene end by 3 bases; junction bases not matched to a gene: 9. This CDR3 comprises 15 residues. CDR3 DNA sequence: TGTGCCAGCAGTAATCTAGGACAGGGTAACTACGAGCAGTACTTC. Translating it yields CASSNLGQGNYEQYF.

The rearrangement links TRBV2 to TRBJ1-1, with 8 bases matching TRBD1. The CDR3 is made up of 15 amino acids. Germline V gene data show CDR1 as SNHLY and CDR2 as FYNNEI. J was trimmed by 3 bases and V by 11 bases; bases with no gene match: 14. In DNA form, the CDR3 reads TGTGCCTTACGGGTCAGGGGGCGAACCTACACTGAAGCTTTCTTT. Translated: CALRVRGRTYTEAFF.

J is TRBJ2-7 and V is TRBV28; TRBD2 agrees at 12 bases. This CDR3 comprises 14 residues. Germline CDR1 is MDHEN and CDR2 is SYDVKM. J lost 6 bases, V lost 6 bases, and 6 bases had no gene match. In nucleotides, the CDR3 is TGTGCCAGCAGCCCTCCTAGCGGGAGGGCCGAGCAGTACTTC. It yields the protein CASSPPSGRAEQYF.

This chain links TRBV7-9 with TRBJ2-2, with TRBD2 matching 9 bases. The CDR3 runs 16 residues. With V trimmed by 5 bases and J by 1 base, 5 bases remained unmatched. Looked up from germline, CDR1 is SEHNR and CDR2 is FQNEAQ (reference sequence). This chain's CDR3 is CASSPISGGNTGELFF. In nucleotides, the CDR3 is TGTGCCAGCAGCCCGATTAGCGGGGGGAACACCGGGGAGCTGTTTTTT.

The chain joins TRBV19 to TRBJ2-7; 10 bases line up with TRBD1. The CDR3 is made up of 15 amino acids. With V trimmed by 5 bases and J by 5 bases, 9 bases remained unmatched. Germline V gives CDR1 LNHDA, CDR2 SQIVND (reference sequence). CDR3 DNA: TGTGCCAGTAGTCCAACCGGGACAGGGGCCAACGAGCAGTACTTC. Amino acid sequence: CASSPTGTGANEQYF.

The chain uses TRBV19 and TRBJ2-1; D unresolved. Trimming took off 4 bases at V and 3 bases at J, with 16 bases between the two ends. CDR1 is LNHDA and CDR2 is SQIVND in the germline V gene (reference sequence). This CDR3 spans 16 amino acids. DNA for the CDR3: TGTGCCAGTAGTACCCTTCCTGGGCAGCTCTACAATGAGCAGTTCTTC. It specifies CASSTLPGQLYNEQFF.

The chain links TRBV6-6 to TRBJ1-1; D perhaps matches TRBD1 (5 bases). Germline assignment: CDR1 MNHNY and CDR2 SVGAGI (reference sequence). The CDR3 has 14 amino acids. Trimming stripped 5 bases from V and 0 bases from J, with 10 bases between. For the CDR3, the DNA is TGTGCCAGCAGTGCCGACAGAATGAACACTGAAGCTTTCTTT. It translates to CASSADRMNTEAFF.

V and J are TRBV27 and TRBJ2-1; D is uncertain. V shed 0 bases and J shed 8 bases, with 8 bases lying between them. CDR1 and CDR2 (germline): MNHEY, SMNVEV (reference sequence). The CDR3 has 13 amino acids. Written as DNA, the CDR3 is TGTGCCAGCAGTTTATCGAACTTCCATGAGCAGTTCTTC. Translation: CASSLSNFHEQFF.

The rearrangement joins TRBV27 to TRBJ2-7, with 9 positions matching TRBD1. Germline V gene lookup returns CDR1 MNHEY and CDR2 SMNVEV (reference sequence). The ends lost 5 bases at V and 4 bases at J; junction bases unmatched: 6. The CDR3 totals 14 residues. CDR3 loop: CASSPGQGLYEQYF. The DNA of the CDR3 is TGTGCCAGCAGTCCCGGACAGGGGTTGTACGAGCAGTACTTC.

The chain is built from TRBV6-5 and TRBJ2-1; a weak D match, TRBD2 (5 bases). The CDR3 runs to 14 residues. Trimming removed 0 bases from V and 8 bases from J, with 11 bases in between. Per the germline V gene, CDR1 is MNHEY and CDR2 is SVGAGI. The CDR3 DNA reads as TGTGCCAGCAGTTACTCACGCTCGAGGGATGAGCAGTTCTTC. It is translated as CASSYSRSRDEQFF.

This sequence joins TRBV6-5 and TRBJ2-3, with 7 bases matching TRBD1. Losses at the gene ends were 2 bases for V and 1 base for J; bases not matched to a gene: 6. Germline-derived CDR1 and CDR2 are MNHEY and SVGAGI. The CDR3 has 16 residues. This CDR3 is CASSYLYGQGTDTQYF. The CDR3 region has the DNA TGTGCCAGCAGTTACCTCTATGGACAGGGCACAGATACGCAGTATTTT.

The chain combines TRBV4-1 with TRBJ2-7, with TRBD1 matching over 12 bases. Germline values: CDR1 MGHRA, CDR2 YSYEKL. CDR3 length: 16 residues. V lost 1 base to trimming and J lost 3 bases; unmatched junction nucleotides: 4. The CDR3 nucleotides read TGCGCCAGCAGCCAAGGGGGACAGGGGGCTCTCTACGAGCAGTACTTC. Protein: CASSQGGQGALYEQYF.

The V gene is TRBV5-6, the J gene TRBJ1-2; D gene unclear. The CDR3 loop spans 12 amino acids. Trimming left V 0 bases short and J 8 bases short, with 8 bases between. Germline loops: CDR1 SGHDT, CDR2 YYEEEE. CDR3: CASSLGSGGYTF. The CDR3 DNA is TGTGCCAGCAGCTTGGGGAGCGGGGGCTACACCTTC.

The genes are TRBV5-6 and TRBJ1-1; D uncertain. Trimming stripped 2 bases from V and 0 bases from J, with 11 bases between. CDR1 is SGHDT, CDR2 YYEEEE, per germline. The CDR3 loop spans 15 amino acids. The CDR3 sequence: CASSFSSFMNTEAFF. The CDR3 DNA is TGTGCCAGCAGCTTCTCCTCCTTCATGAACACTGAAGCTTTCTTT. The full variable domain, its missing parts supplied by reference TRBV5-6 and TRBJ1-1, is DAGVTQSPTHLIKTRGQQVTLRCSPKSGHDTVSWYQQALGQGPQFIFQYYEEEERQRGNFPDRFSGHQFPNYSSELNVNALLLGDSALYLCASSFSSFMNTEAFFGQGTRLTVV.

About this clone itself: Sequence at one end of the junction differs from germline and may be a read error. This CDR3 is CASSPRTGVGELLF. CDR3 DNA: TGTGCCAGCAGCCCAAGGACAGGCGTCGGGGAGCTGCTTTTT. The chain has TRBV5-5 and TRBJ2-2, with TRBD1 matching over 7 bases. The CDR3 extends over 14 amino acids. Germline CDR1 SGHKS, CDR2 YYEKEE (reference sequence).

This chain connects TRBV30 to TRBJ1-1; D uncertain. Per germline, CDR1 GTSNPN and CDR2 SVGIG (reference sequence). V lost 3 bases and J lost 0, with 8 bases in between. The CDR3 runs to 13 residues. The CDR3 region is CAWRMVMNTEAFF. CDR3 nucleotide sequence: TGTGCCTGGAGGATGGTGATGAACACTGAAGCTTTCTTT. Drawing the rest from reference TRBV30 and TRBJ1-1, the complete variable domain is SQTIHQWPATLVQPVGSPLSLECTVEGTSNPNLYWYRQAAGRGLQLLFYSVGIGQISSEVPQNLSASRPQDRQFILSSKKLLLSDSGFYLCAWRMVMNTEAFFGQGTRLTVV.

CDR3 coding DNA: TGTGCCAGCAGACCCTCCGGGACCCTATATGACCACGAGCAGTACTTC. This translates into CASRPSGTLYDHEQYF. The chain combines TRBV28 with TRBJ2-7; D assignment may be TRBD1 or TRBD2 (5 bases each). CDR1 is MDHEN, CDR2 SYDVKM, per germline. Trimming took 6 bases from V and 5 from J, leaving 23 bases between them. This CDR3 is built from 16 residues.

This chain joins TRBV11-2 and TRBJ1-1; no firm D call. The CDR3 length is 12 residues. In germline, CDR1 is SGHAT, CDR2 FQNNGV. The V gene lost 2 bases and the J gene lost 11 bases, with 12 bases spanning the gap. The CDR3 loop reads CASSLRGGGAFF. Written as DNA, the CDR3 is TGTGCCAGCAGCTTACGGGGTGGAGGGGCTTTCTTT.